A single sample is the source of the 15 T cell receptor beta chains below, sequenced in a study of response to subunit inactivated influenza vaccine. MiXCR, applied by TCRdb to the RT-PCR reads, yields one record per CDR3 protein. The sample yields 630,000 or so distinct CDR3 sequences, approximately 14% seen once. The source material was PBMCs from blood, sampled less than 13 days after vaccination. All receptors come from a man aged 50 or older who received an inactivated influenza vaccine.

The chain recombines TRBV20-1 with TRBJ2-5; 7 positions agree with TRBD2. This CDR3 region has 15 residues. Germline values: CDR1 DFQATT, CDR2 SNEGSKA (reference sequence). V lost 2 bases to trimming and J lost 3 bases; unmatched junction nucleotides: 9. In DNA form, the CDR3 reads TGCAGTGCTAGATCCGGGACTACAAACGAAGAGACCCAGTACTTC. Translating it yields CSARSGTTNEETQYF.

This clonotype has just a few counts. The chain employs TRBV30 and TRBJ2-3, with D unresolved. CDR3 size: 12 residues. V was clipped by 2 bases and J by 6 bases, with 9 bases between them. Germline V gene data show CDR1 as GTSNPN and CDR2 as SVGIG (reference sequence). CDR3 protein: CAWSISTDTQYF. The CDR3 nucleotides are TGTGCCTGGAGTATAAGTACGGATACGCAGTATTTT. The full variable domain, in which reference TRBV30 and TRBJ2-3 provide the parts outside the CDR3, is SQTIHQWPATLVQPVGSPLSLECTVEGTSNPNLYWYRQAAGRGLQLLFYSVGIGQISSEVPQNLSASRPQDRQFILSSKKLLLSDSGFYLCAWSISTDTQYFGPGTRLTVL.

This clonotype was found a few times. The rearrangement joins TRBV10-3 to TRBJ1-1; D possibly corresponds to TRBD1 (5 bases). The germline V gene encodes CDR1 ENHRY and CDR2 SYGVKD. The CDR3 loop spans 15 amino acids. V shed 6 bases and J shed 3 bases, with 17 bases lying between them. CDR3: CAISQTLRGDTEAFF. The DNA for the CDR3 is TGTGCCATCAGCCAGACGTTGAGAGGGGACACTGAAGCTTTCTTT.

There are a few counts of this clonotype. The chain combines TRBV4-2 with TRBJ1-1, with TRBD1 matching 11 bases. The CDR3 consists of 18 residues. V lost 5 bases, J lost 3 bases, and 14 bases stayed unmatched. Germline CDR1 LGHNA, CDR2 YNFKEQ. CDR3 residues: CASSYWTGGHLDDTEAFF. DNA for the CDR3: TGTGCCAGCAGCTATTGGACAGGGGGCCACCTTGATGACACTGAAGCTTTCTTT.

This clonotype showed up many times. V is TRBV20-1 and J is TRBJ1-4; D call uncertain. V lost 3 bases and J lost 1, with 9 bases in between. Germline CDR1 DFQATT, CDR2 SNEGSKA (reference sequence). The CDR3 length is 14 residues. CDR3 in amino acids: CSASRSLTNEKLFF. The CDR3 region has the DNA TGCAGTGCTAGTAGAAGCCTAACTAATGAAAAACTGTTTTTT.

This clonotype has at least ten counts. This sequence joins TRBV20-1 and TRBJ2-7; TRBD2 matches at 14 bases. CDR1 and CDR2 (germline): DFQATT, SNEGSKA (reference sequence). The V segment lost 7 bases and the J segment 6 bases; nucleotides outside the gene matches: 5. CDR3 length: 13 amino acids. CDR3 amino acids: CSVRTSGRPEQYF. The CDR3 DNA reads as TGCAGTGTAAGGACTAGCGGGAGGCCCGAGCAGTACTTC.

This sequence joins TRBV11-2 and TRBJ2-3; D is possibly TRBD2 (5 bases). Trimming took 6 bases from V and 4 from J, leaving 17 bases between them. The germline V gene encodes CDR1 SGHAT and CDR2 FQNNGV. This CDR3 is 15 amino acids long. In nucleotides, the CDR3 is TGTGCCAGCAGTCGCCCGGGCCGGAGGCCAGATACGCAGTATTTT. This sequence encodes CASSRPGRRPDTQYF.

The genes are TRBV7-2 and TRBJ2-1; 8 bases map to TRBD2. The V gene end was trimmed by 1 base and the J gene end by 7 bases; junction bases not matched to a gene: 9. Germline assignment: CDR1 SGHTA and CDR2 FQGNSA. The CDR3 extends over 16 amino acids. The CDR3 DNA sequence: TGTGCCAGCAGCTTAGTGGCGGGGGGCCCCGGGAATGAGCAGTTCTTC. It codes for CASSLVAGGPGNEQFF.

In this sample, this clonotype turned up many times. CDR3 sequence: CASSRDRSSTDTQYF. The DNA for the CDR3 is TGTGCCAGCAGCCGCGACAGGTCGAGCACAGATACGCAGTATTTT. The chain joins TRBV4-2 to TRBJ2-3; D perhaps matches TRBD1 (6 bases). The CDR3 is made up of 15 amino acids. Germline CDR1 reads LGHNA; CDR2 reads YNFKEQ. V lost 4 bases and J lost 0, with 11 bases in between.

V is TRBV5-1 and J is TRBJ2-1, with unresolved D. This CDR3 has 14 amino acids. Trimming stripped 2 bases from V and 8 bases from J, with 14 bases between. Germline CDR1 SGHRS, CDR2 YFSETQ. Written as DNA, the CDR3 is TGCGCCAGCAGCTTATTAGAGATGGGCCATGAGCAGTTCTTC. It encodes CASSLLEMGHEQFF.

This clonotype showed up many times. CDR3 coding DNA: TGTGCCACCCGTCCAGGGGCCTCCTACGAGCAGTACTTC. This encodes CATRPGASYEQYF. The chain uses TRBV25-1 and TRBJ2-7; perhaps TRBD1 as D (6 bases). The CDR3 consists of 13 residues. Between the trimmed V and J ends, which lost 10 bases and 0 bases, there was a span of 13 bases. Germline CDR1 MGHDK, CDR2 SYGVNS.

This clonotype was seen ten or more times. This chain joins TRBV5-1 and TRBJ1-6; D perhaps matches TRBD1 (6 bases). Trimming pared 0 bases from V and 7 bases from J, leaving 14 bases between. This CDR3 spans 16 amino acids. Germline V gene data show CDR1 as SGHRS and CDR2 as YFSETQ. The CDR3: CASSLAPSQGNSPLHF. CDR3 sequence (DNA): TGCGCCAGCAGCTTGGCCCCCAGTCAGGGGAATTCACCCCTCCACTTT.

V gene TRBV16 combines with J gene TRBJ2-1, with a possible D match to TRBD1 (5 bases). The CDR3 totals 14 residues. The germline CDR1 and CDR2 sequences are KGHSY and FQNENV. Trimming took 1 base from V and 7 from J, leaving 11 bases between them. DNA of the CDR3: TGTGCCAGCAGCCAATTCTCAGGGAAGAATGAGCAGTTCTTC. Its translation is CASSQFSGKNEQFF. The full variable domain, rest sourced from reference TRBV16 and TRBJ2-1, is GEEVAQTPKHLVRGEGQKAKLYCAPIKGHSYVFWYQQVLKNEFKFLISFQNENVFDETGMPKERFSAKCLPNSPCSLEIQATKLEDSAVYFCASSQFSGKNEQFFGPGTRLTVL.

This clonotype appeared many times. V is TRBV5-1 and J is TRBJ2-7; 11 nucleotides align to TRBD2. CDR3 size: 14 residues. V lost 0 bases to trimming and J lost 10 bases; unmatched junction nucleotides: 6. Germline CDR1 is SGHRS and CDR2 is YFSETQ. In nucleotides, the CDR3 is TGCGCCAGCAGCTTGGAACTAGCGGGGGCCAATCAGTACTTC. Translation: CASSLELAGANQYF.

The V call is TRBV20-1, the J call TRBJ1-4, with D unclear. Trimming stripped 0 bases from V and 8 bases from J, with 10 bases between. Per the germline V gene, CDR1 is DFQATT and CDR2 is SNEGSKA (reference sequence). The CDR3 totals 13 residues. The CDR3 coding sequence is TGCAGTGCTAGAGAGGAGGTGGACGAAAAACTGTTTTTT. This codes for CSAREEVDEKLFF.